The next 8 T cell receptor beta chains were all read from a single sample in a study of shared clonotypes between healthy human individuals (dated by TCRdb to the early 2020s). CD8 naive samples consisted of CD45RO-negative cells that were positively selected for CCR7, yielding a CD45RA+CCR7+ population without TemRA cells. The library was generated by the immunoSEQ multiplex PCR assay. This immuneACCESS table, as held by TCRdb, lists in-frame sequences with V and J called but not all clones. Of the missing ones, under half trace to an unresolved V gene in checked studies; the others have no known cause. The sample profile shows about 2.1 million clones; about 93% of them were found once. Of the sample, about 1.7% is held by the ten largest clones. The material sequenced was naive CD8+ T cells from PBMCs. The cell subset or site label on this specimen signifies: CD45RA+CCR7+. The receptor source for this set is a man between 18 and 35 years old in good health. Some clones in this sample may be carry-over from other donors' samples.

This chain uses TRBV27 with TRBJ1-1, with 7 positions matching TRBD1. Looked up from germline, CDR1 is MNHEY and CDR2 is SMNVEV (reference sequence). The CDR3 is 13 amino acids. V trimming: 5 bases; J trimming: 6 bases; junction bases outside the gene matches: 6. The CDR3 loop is CASSNRGAAEAFF. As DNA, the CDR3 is TGTGCCAGCAGTAACAGGGGTGCGGCTGAAGCTTTCTTT.

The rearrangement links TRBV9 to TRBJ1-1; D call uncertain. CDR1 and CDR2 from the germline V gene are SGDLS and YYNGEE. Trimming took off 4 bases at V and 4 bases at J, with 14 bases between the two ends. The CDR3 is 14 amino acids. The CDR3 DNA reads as TGTGCCAGCAGCCCCCAGAGCAGGAGCACTGAAGCTTTCTTT. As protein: CASSPQSRSTEAFF.

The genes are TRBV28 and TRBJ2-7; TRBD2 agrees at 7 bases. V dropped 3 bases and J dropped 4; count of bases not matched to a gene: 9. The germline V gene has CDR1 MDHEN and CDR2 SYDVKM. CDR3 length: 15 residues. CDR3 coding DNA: TGTGCCAGCAGTTTTCCGGGTGGCGGGAGTTACGAGCAGTACTTC. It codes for CASSFPGGGSYEQYF.

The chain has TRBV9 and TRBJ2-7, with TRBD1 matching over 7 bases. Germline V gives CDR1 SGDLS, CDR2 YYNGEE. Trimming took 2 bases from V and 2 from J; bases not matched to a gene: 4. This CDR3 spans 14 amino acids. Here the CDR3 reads CASSVQDRAYEQYF. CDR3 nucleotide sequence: TGTGCCAGCAGCGTTCAAGACAGGGCCTACGAGCAGTACTTC.

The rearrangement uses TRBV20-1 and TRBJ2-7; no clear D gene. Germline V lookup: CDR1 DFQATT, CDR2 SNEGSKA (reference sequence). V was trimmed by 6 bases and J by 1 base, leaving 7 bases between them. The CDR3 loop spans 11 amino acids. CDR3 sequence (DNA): TGCAGTGCAACAGCATCCTACGAGCAGTACTTC. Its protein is CSATASYEQYF.

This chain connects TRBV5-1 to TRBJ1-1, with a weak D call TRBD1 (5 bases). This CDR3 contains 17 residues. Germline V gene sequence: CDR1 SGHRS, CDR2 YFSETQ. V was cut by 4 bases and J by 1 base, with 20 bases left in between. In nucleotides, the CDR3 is TGCGCCAGCAGCCCCCAAGTGCAGGGAAGGGGGAACACTGAAGCTTTCTTT. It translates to CASSPQVQGRGNTEAFF.

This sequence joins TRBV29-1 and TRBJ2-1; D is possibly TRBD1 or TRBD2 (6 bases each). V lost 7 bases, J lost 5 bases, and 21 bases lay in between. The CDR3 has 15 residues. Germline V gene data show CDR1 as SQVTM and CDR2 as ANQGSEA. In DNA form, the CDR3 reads TGCAGCGCCCTGGAGGGACATTGGGCAAACAATGAGCAGTTCTTC. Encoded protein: CSALEGHWANNEQFF.

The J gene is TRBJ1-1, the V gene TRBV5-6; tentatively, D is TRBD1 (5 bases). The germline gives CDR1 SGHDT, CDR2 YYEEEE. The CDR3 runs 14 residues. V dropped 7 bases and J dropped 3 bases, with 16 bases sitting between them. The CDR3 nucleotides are TGTGCCAGCCACAAGCAGGGTGGCGACACTGAAGCTTTCTTT. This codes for CASHKQGGDTEAFF.